This T cell receptor (beta chain) was recovered during a study of T cells in pancreatic ductal adenocarcinoma. J was trimmed by 1 base and V by 4 bases; bases with no gene match: 7. Germline CDR1 KGHSH, CDR2 LQKENI. The CDR3 is 16 amino acids. A note on this clone: Its antigen is not known.

Method: immunoSEQ multiplex PCR; TCRdb's copy keeps in-frame clones and lacks some. Of more than 4,000 clones listed, 68% are singletons. General study points: Comparisons of tumor and blood clonality may show falsely lower tumor diversity. Tumor samples had fewer productive templates and approximately 7.9-fold fewer unique clonotypes than blood. The resected pancreatic cancer cohort was biased toward the minority with early-stage disease. No significant tumor-blood clonality difference; means were about 0.11 and 0.072.

Surgery without prior neoadjuvant therapy was the treatment of the selected pancreatic ductal adenocarcinoma patients. This chain uses TRBV18 with TRBJ2-3, with TRBD2 identical over 8 bases. Sequencing used pancreatic tumor tissue. This receptor was obtained from a human donor with pancreatic ductal adenocarcinoma. CDR3 sequence: CASSRYSGTGTDTQYF. CDR3 nucleotide sequence: TGTGCCAGCTCACGCTATAGCGGGACGGGCACAGATACGCAGTATTTT.